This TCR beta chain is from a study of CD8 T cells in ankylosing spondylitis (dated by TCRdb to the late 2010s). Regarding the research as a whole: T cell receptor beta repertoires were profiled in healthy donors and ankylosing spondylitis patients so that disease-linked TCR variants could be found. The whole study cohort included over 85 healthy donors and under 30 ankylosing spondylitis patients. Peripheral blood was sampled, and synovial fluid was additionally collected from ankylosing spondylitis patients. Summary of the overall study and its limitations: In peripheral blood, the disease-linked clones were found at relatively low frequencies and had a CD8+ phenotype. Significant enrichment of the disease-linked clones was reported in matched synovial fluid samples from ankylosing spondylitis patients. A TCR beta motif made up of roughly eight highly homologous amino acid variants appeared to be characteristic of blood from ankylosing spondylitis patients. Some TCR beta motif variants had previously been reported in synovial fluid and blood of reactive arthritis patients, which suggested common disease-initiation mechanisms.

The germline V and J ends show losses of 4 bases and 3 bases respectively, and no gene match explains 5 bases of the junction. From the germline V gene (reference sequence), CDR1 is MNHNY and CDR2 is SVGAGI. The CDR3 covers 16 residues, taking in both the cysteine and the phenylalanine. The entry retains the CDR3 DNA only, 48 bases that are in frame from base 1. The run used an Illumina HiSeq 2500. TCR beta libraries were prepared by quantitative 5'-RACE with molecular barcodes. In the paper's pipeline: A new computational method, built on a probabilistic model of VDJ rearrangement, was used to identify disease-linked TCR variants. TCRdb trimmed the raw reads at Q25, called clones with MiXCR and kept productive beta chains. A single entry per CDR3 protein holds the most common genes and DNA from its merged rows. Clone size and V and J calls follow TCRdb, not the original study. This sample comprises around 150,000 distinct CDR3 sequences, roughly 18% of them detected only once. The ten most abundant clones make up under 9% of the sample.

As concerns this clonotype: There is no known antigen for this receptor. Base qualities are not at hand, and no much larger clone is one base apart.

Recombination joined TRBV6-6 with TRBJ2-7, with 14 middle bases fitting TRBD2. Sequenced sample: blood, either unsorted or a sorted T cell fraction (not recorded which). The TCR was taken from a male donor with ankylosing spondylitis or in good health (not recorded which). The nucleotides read TGTGCCAGCAGTTTTAGGACTAGCGGGAGGATCTACGAGCAGTACTTC. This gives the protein CASSFRTSGRIYEQYF.